This TCR beta chain was recovered during a study of T cell repertoires in cytomegalovirus infection. Turning to the study itself: Matching HLA type and CMV infection were both indicated by public TCR beta signatures.

The CDR3 has 16 amino acids. Trimming took 0 bases from V and 2 from J; bases not matched to a gene: 7. CDR1 and CDR2 (germline): MNHEY, SVGEGT. TCRdb fed the reads into MiXCR, producing one record per CDR3 protein. Among about 240,000 distinct CDR3 sequences listed, 9% to 15% were seen once. This clonotype was seen a few times. No antigen is known for it. The study, taken as a whole, reports: The response measured ex vivo was dominated by TCR beta clonotypes (HLA-C-restricted and CMV-specific). CMV carriers having the relevant HLA were flagged by cumulative public TCR beta family frequency.

The TCR comes from a human donor in good health (CMV status not recorded). Some clones in this sample may be carry-over from other donors' samples. The gene calls are TRBV6-2 or TRBV6-3 and TRBJ2-7; 7 nucleotides agree with TRBD1. Sequencing input: PBMCs. CDR3 DNA: TGTGCCAGCAGTTACTCGAGGGACAGATCTACCTACGAGCAGTACTTC. The encoded protein is CASSYSRDRSTYEQYF.